Given below is one T cell receptor (beta chain) in context. Its target is unknown. Per the germline V gene, CDR1 is MNHNS and CDR2 is SASEGT. This CDR3 region has 15 residues. Trimming took 5 bases from V and 3 from J; bases not matched to a gene: 8. Healthy Caucasians supplied all donations. This entry belongs to a study of identical twins. Overall study results and limits: Out-of-frame beta chain sequences displayed weaker excess sharing between twins. While abundant cord blood beta clonotypes carried fewer insertions, memory repertoires showed no such pattern. Where out-of-frame alpha sequences were twin-shared, they showed excess low generation probability.

TCRdb re-derived calls from the 5' RACE reads in MiXCR, one entry per CDR3 protein. Of 1.5 million to 2 million distinct CDR3 sequences in the sample, under 35% are singletons; the top ten hold 0.27%. The sequencing sample was made of cord blood. The chain joins TRBV6-1 to TRBJ2-7, with 9 bases fitting TRBD1. The sequence was collected from a newborn girl in good health. The CDR3 bases are TGTGCCAGCAGTTTCGGACAGGGGATGGGCTACGAGCAGTACTTC. Protein sequence: CASSFGQGMGYEQYF.